The clone carrying this T cell receptor beta chain was recorded many times. The sample originates from a study of early T cells in non-severe SARS-CoV-2 infection. The V gene end was trimmed by 5 bases and the J gene end by 1 base; junction bases not matched to a gene: 5. CDR1 is SQVTM and CDR2 is ANQGSEA in the germline V gene. This CDR3 comprises 13 residues. TCRdb redid the calling of the 5' RACE reads with MiXCR, one entry per CDR3 protein. The data contain about 110,000 distinct CDR3 sequences, 12% of them singletons. The V call is TRBV29-1, the J call TRBJ2-7; 7 nucleotides line up with TRBD2. The receptor comes from an adult who was a healthcare worker with PCR-confirmed SARS-CoV-2 infection or an uninfected control (not recorded which). The sample consisted of whole blood. For the CDR3, the DNA is TGCAGCGTTTTACTAGCGTGGTCCTACGAGCAGTACTTC. Residues: CSVLLAWSYEQYF.